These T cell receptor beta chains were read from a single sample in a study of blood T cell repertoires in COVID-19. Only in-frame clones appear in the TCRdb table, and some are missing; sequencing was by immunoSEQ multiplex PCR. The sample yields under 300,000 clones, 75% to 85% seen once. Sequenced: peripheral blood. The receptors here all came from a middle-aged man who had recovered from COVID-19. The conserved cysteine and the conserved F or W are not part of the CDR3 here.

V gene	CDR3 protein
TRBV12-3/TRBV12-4	ASSFARQPQH
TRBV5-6	ASSYRVLGSPLH
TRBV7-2	ASSSGGAAQY
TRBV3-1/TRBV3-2	ASSPTGKGQPQH
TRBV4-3	ASSQDARGATYEQY
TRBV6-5	ASSKRGGSNQPQH
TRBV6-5	ASRQTPTVGYT
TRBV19	ASSISAGPTQETQY
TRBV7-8	ASSSNRDRYEQY
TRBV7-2	ASSLTGDGGPHNEQF
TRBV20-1	SASSGSNYGYT
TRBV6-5	ASSTTGTGSYEQY
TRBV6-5	ASRPTGGSGNTIY
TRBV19	ASSIFHNEQF
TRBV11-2	ASSPAQETQY
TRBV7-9	ASSLDPRGNTIY
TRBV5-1	ASSFGGSSAEAF
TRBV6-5	ASSSRGRENQNIQY
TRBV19	ASSASGDIQETQY
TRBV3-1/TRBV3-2	ASSQVNTDRQY
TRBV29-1	SVEGSGGTEAF
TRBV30	AWSVQGLNTEAF
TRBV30	AWSPWDRTHGTEAF
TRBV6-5	ASRPGQVFPETQY
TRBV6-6	ASSYRLGTGEQF
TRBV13	ASSSGTSGGSDTQY
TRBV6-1	ASSDLDRGFYEQY